This T cell receptor beta chain was captured by sequencing in a study of cytomegalovirus exposure and HLA in healthy donors. Study outcomes and limitations: The study put 150 or so TCR beta chains on its list as cytomegalovirus-associated. Later work showed greater clonal expansion in HLA-associated TCR beta chains than in equally common others. Prior analysis indicated that the majority of TCR beta V segments exhibited productivity approximately 90% or approximately 30% of the time.

Vbeta (60) and Jbeta (13) primers were used in the PCR. Produced via immunoSEQ multiplex PCR; TCRdb's table is partial and in-frame only. Among about 250,000 clones, roughly 78% were seen once, and the ten largest hold 0.4% to 0.6%. Likely unrecorded immune exposures existed in these nominally healthy donors. Losses at the gene ends were 3 bases for V and 5 bases for J; bases not matched to a gene: 8. CDR3 length: 15 amino acids. Germline values: CDR1 LGHNA, CDR2 YNFKEQ. Comment on this clone: Its antigen is not known.

V and J are TRBV4-2 and TRBJ2-7; 9 nucleotides agree with TRBD2. The sample comprised PBMCs. This receptor was taken from a boy aged 5-17 years in good health and CMV-seronegative. CDR3 coding DNA: TGTGCCAGCAGCCATTGGCTAGCGGGATGCCACGAGCAGTACTTC. Amino acids: CASSHWLAGCHEQYF.